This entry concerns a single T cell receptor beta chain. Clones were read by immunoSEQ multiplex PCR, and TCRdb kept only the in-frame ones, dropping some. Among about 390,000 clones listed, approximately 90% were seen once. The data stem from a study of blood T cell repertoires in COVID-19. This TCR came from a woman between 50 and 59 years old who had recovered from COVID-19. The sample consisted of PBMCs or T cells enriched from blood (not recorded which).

The CDR3 sequence is CASSLDGQLNQPQHF. The CDR3 bases are TGCGCCAGCAGCTTGGACGGACAACTCAATCAGCCCCAGCATTTT. The chain employs TRBV5-1 and TRBJ1-5, with D possibly being TRBD1 (5 bases). Deletions cut 0 bases from V and 3 bases from J, with 10 bases between. CDR3 length equals 15 residues. CDR1 and CDR2 from the germline V gene are SGHRS and YFSETQ.